A selection of T cell receptor beta chains follows, all from one sample in a study of cytomegalovirus exposure and HLA in healthy donors. The repertoire was sequenced with immunoSEQ multiplex PCR; TCRdb's copy has only in-frame clones and lacks some. The sample yields roughly 62,000 clones, roughly 94% seen once. The specimen was PBMCs. The origin of the receptors is a man in his late teens or twenties in good health and CMV-seronegative. CDR3s include the opening cysteine and the closing phenylalanine or tryptophan. D genes are given only for firm matches. Size is stated for part of the rows, as once, few or many counts, or as a class when the clone is expanded.

TRBV5-4	.	.	TRBJ2-7	TGTGCCAGCAGCTTCCAGACTAGGGACGAGCAGTACTTC	CASSFQTRDEQYF
TRBV6-5	.	TRBD1	TRBJ2-4	TGTGCCAGCAGCCCGACAGGGATGGGGTTCTACTTC	CASSPTGMGFYF
TRBV15	once	TRBD1	TRBJ2-7	TGTGCCACCAGCAGGCCTCTCTCCGGGACAGGGGGCCACGAGCAGTACTTC	CATSRPLSGTGGHEQYF
TRBV28	.	.	TRBJ2-7	TGTGCCAGCAGTTTGGACAGGAGGGGTCGGCAGTACTTC	CASSLDRRGRQYF
TRBV7-9	.	.	TRBJ1-1	TGTGCCAGCAGCTTTACCGGGAACACTGAAGCTTTCTTT	CASSFTGNTEAFF
TRBV18	.	TRBD1	TRBJ2-5	TGTGCCAGCTCCCGGGACAGGGGGCGTGAGACCCAGTACTTC	CASSRDRGRETQYF
TRBV5-1	.	TRBD2	TRBJ2-1	TGCGCCAGCAGCGTGCTTCTAGCGGGATCGGGGGAGCAGTTCTTC	CASSVLLAGSGEQFF
TRBV5-1	.	.	TRBJ2-7	TGCGCCAGCAGCTTGGAGGTAGCGAGGAACGCCTACGAGCAGTACTTC	CASSLEVARNAYEQYF
TRBV27	.	.	TRBJ1-5	TGTGCCAGCAGTACGGTTAGCAATCAGCCCCAGCATTTT	CASSTVSNQPQHF
TRBV27	.	.	TRBJ2-1	TGTGCCAGCAGTTTCGTCATTCGAGGGTTTAATGAGCAGTTCTTC	CASSFVIRGFNEQFF
TRBV11-3	.	TRBD2	TRBJ2-5	TGTGCCAGCAGCGGCGGACTAGGGCCCTCGCAAGAGACCCAGTACTTC	CASSGGLGPSQETQYF
TRBV18	.	.	TRBJ2-2	TGTGCCAGCTCTGATCGAGAGAACACCGGGGAGCTGTTTTTT	CASSDRENTGELFF
TRBV7-2	once	TRBD1	TRBJ1-2	TGTGCCAGCAGCTCCTCAAACAGGGGATTGCGGGATGGCTACACCTTC	CASSSSNRGLRDGYTF
TRBV11-2	.	.	TRBJ2-7	TGTGCCAGCAGTTATCAGGGGAACGAGCAGTACTTC	CASSYQGNEQYF
TRBV13	.	TRBD2	TRBJ2-3	TGTGCCAGCAGCTTAGGCTCAAGGACTAGCGGGAGAGCCGTGGAGGGGGATACGCAGTATTTT	CASSLGSRTSGRAVEGDTQYF
TRBV10-3	.	TRBD1	TRBJ1-1	TGTGCCATCAGCTGGACAGGGAACACTGAAGCTTTCTTT	CAISWTGNTEAFF
TRBV4-3	.	TRBD2	TRBJ2-7	TGCGCCAGCAGCCATAATCCTAGCGGGAGGGGGGAGCAGTACTTC	CASSHNPSGRGEQYF
TRBV6-4	.	.	TRBJ2-2	TGTGCCAGCAGTACCAGGGAAGACGGGGAGCTGTTTTTT	CASSTREDGELFF
TRBV12-5	.	TRBD2	TRBJ2-3	TGTGCTAGTGGTGTCGGCGGGAGCTGGGATACGCAGTATTTT	CASGVGGSWDTQYF
TRBV27	.	.	TRBJ1-1	TGTGCCAGCACCATATCCCGGGGAACTGAAGCTTTCTTT	CASTISRGTEAFF
TRBV30	.	TRBD2	TRBJ2-2	TGTGCCTGGAGTAAGGGAGGGGCCACCGGGGAGCTGTTTTTT	CAWSKGGATGELFF
TRBV7-9	.	TRBD2	TRBJ2-2	TGTGCCAGCAGCTTAGGTCTAGCGGGAAACACCGGGGAGCTGTTTTTT	CASSLGLAGNTGELFF
TRBV7-2	once	TRBD2	TRBJ2-3	TGTGCCAGCAGTTTAAATCTAGCGGGAGGCACAGATACGCAGTATTTT	CASSLNLAGGTDTQYF
TRBV5-1	once	.	TRBJ2-1	TGCGCCACCCGACACCCCCAGGGCAATGAGCAGTTCTTC	CATRHPQGNEQFF
TRBV5-1	.	.	TRBJ2-1	TGCGCCAGCAGCTTGGGCAGGGGGAGGAGGGTTTCGTTCTTC	CASSLGRGRRVSFF
TRBV2	.	TRBD2	TRBJ2-5	TGTGCCAGCAGTGAAATTTCGTGGGAGGGCGGGGAGACCCAGTACTTC	CASSEISWEGGETQYF
TRBV15	.	.	TRBJ2-1	TGTGCCACCAGCAGATATCGCGGATCCTACAATGAGCAGTTCTTC	CATSRYRGSYNEQFF
TRBV12-5	.	.	TRBJ1-3	TGTGCTAGTGGGAAGTGGACACTTACTGGAAACACCATATATTTT	CASGKWTLTGNTIYF